The clone carrying this T cell receptor (beta chain) was seen once. These data come from a study of T cell changes during pregnancy in multiple sclerosis. Data came from immunoSEQ multiplex PCR; TCRdb stores just in-frame clones and leaves some out. In the table there are about 33,000 clones, 90% of which are singletons. The CDR3 loop spans 12 amino acids. V was trimmed by 5 bases and J by 10 bases, leaving 14 bases between them. Per germline, CDR1 LNHDA and CDR2 SQIVND (reference sequence). Sequencing was performed on CD4+ T cells from peripheral blood mononuclear cells, taken in the second trimester of pregnancy. This TCR derives from a female donor in good health, enrolled as a control in a pregnancy study. This chain joins TRBV19 and TRBJ1-1, with D uncertain. Here the CDR3 DNA reads TGTGCCAGTAGTCCCTCCGACATCCCAGCTTTCTTT. Residues: CASSPSDIPAFF.